One sample yielded the 14 T cell receptor beta chains listed below, sequenced in a study of cytomegalovirus exposure and HLA in healthy donors. Primers: 60 Vbeta forward and 13 Jbeta reverse. Measured with immunoSEQ multiplex PCR; TCRdb has only the in-frame clones, and not every one. The repertoire holds 180,000 or so clones, with 75% to 85% as singletons. The specimen was PBMCs. These receptors were collected from a man aged 18 to 35 in good health and CMV-seronegative.

The chain joins TRBV4-2 to TRBJ1-2; D is perhaps TRBD1 (5 bases). CDR3 length: 15 residues. From germline, CDR1 is LGHNA and CDR2 YNFKEQ. V lost 0 bases, J lost 4 bases, and 12 bases lay in between. The CDR3 coding sequence is TGTGCCAGCAGCCAAGAGGAGAGACAGATCTATGGCTACACCTTC. Translation: CASSQEERQIYGYTF.

This clone was detected only once. The rearrangement joins TRBV27 to TRBJ2-7, with D tentatively TRBD2 (5 bases). V was cut by 7 bases and J by 3 bases, with 16 bases left in between. Germline values: CDR1 MNHEY, CDR2 SMNVEV (reference sequence). The CDR3 runs to 14 residues. The CDR3, as DNA: TGTGCCAGCATGTCCCGGACTGCACACTACGAGCAGTACTTC. Its protein product is CASMSRTAHYEQYF.

The V gene is TRBV5-1, the J gene TRBJ1-2, with TRBD1 matching over 8 bases. CDR1 is SGHRS and CDR2 is YFSETQ in the germline V gene. The CDR3 runs 15 residues. V lost 0 bases to trimming and J lost 8 bases; unmatched junction nucleotides: 9. The CDR3 spells CASSLGLGQGGGYTF. The DNA of the CDR3 is TGCGCCAGCAGCTTGGGACTTGGACAGGGCGGGGGCTACACCTTC.

CDR3 loop: CASSTDSYEQYF. DNA of the CDR3: TGTGCCAGCAGCACAGACAGCTACGAGCAGTACTTC. The J gene is TRBJ2-7, the V gene TRBV7-9; TRBD1 might be the D (5 bases). The CDR3 is made up of 12 amino acids. CDR1 and CDR2 from the germline V gene are SEHNR and FQNEAQ (reference sequence). The V end was cut by 5 bases, the J end by 3 bases, with 8 bases between.

The V and J genes are TRBV7-9 and TRBJ1-4; TRBD1 matches 7 bases. V was clipped by 5 bases and J by 4 bases; unmatched bases: 7. This CDR3 is 15 amino acids long. Germline V gene lookup returns CDR1 SEHNR and CDR2 FQNEAQ (reference sequence). The CDR3 DNA follows: TGTGCCAGCAGCCTCCGACAGGGTAGTAATGAAAAACTGTTTTTT. This encodes CASSLRQGSNEKLFF.

CDR3 coding DNA: TGTGCCAGCAGTGAGACTAGCGGGTTACAAGAGACCCAGTACTTC. It encodes CASSETSGLQETQYF. This chain joins TRBV6-1 and TRBJ2-5; 10 positions agree with TRBD2. Germline V gene lookup returns CDR1 MNHNS and CDR2 SASEGT. CDR3 length equals 15 residues. Losses at the gene ends were 3 bases for V and 2 bases for J; bases not matched to a gene: 3.

The V and J genes are TRBV25-1 and TRBJ2-2; TRBD2 matches at 9 bases. V shed 6 bases and J 7 bases; nucleotides not matched to a gene: 12. This CDR3 spans 16 amino acids. Germline V gene sequence: CDR1 MGHDK, CDR2 SYGVNS. The CDR3 coding sequence is TGTGCCAGCAGCCCGGGGAGCGGGAGGTCGAACGGGGAGCTGTTTTTT. Residues: CASSPGSGRSNGELFF.

V usage is TRBV19 and J usage is TRBJ1-5; 8 positions agree with TRBD1. CDR1 is LNHDA and CDR2 is SQIVND in the germline V gene (reference sequence). This CDR3 is built from 14 residues. The junction had 3 bases not matched to a gene; V was cut back by 5 bases and J by 3 bases. The CDR3 coding sequence is TGTGCCAGTAGTGGACAGGGCTTCAATCAGCCCCAGCATTTT. This sequence encodes CASSGQGFNQPQHF.

This chain connects TRBV5-1 to TRBJ1-1, with D perhaps matching TRBD1 (5 bases). Trimming cost V 6 bases and J 4 bases, with 16 bases left between them. The CDR3 totals 14 residues. Looked up from germline, CDR1 is SGHRS and CDR2 is YFSETQ. CDR3: CASMLTAGTTEAFF. CDR3 sequence (DNA): TGCGCCAGCATGCTGACAGCTGGTACCACTGAAGCTTTCTTT. The full variable domain, in which reference TRBV5-1 and TRBJ1-1 provide the parts outside the CDR3, is KAGVTQTPRYLIKTRGQQVTLSCSPISGHRSVSWYQQTPGQGLQFLFEYFSETQRNKGNFPGRFSGRQFSNSRSEMNVSTLELGDSALYLCASMLTAGTTEAFFGQGTRLTVV.

V usage is TRBV19 and J usage is TRBJ1-1; D is ambiguous. CDR3 length: 15 amino acids. Trimming took off 2 bases at V and 2 bases at J, with 12 bases between the two ends. Germline-derived CDR1 and CDR2 are LNHDA and SQIVND (reference sequence). The CDR3 nucleotides are TGTGCCAGTAGTATAAGTTCCAGAATTAACACTGAAGCTTTCTTT. It yields the protein CASSISSRINTEAFF.

The rearrangement uses TRBV10-3 and TRBJ2-7, with 8 bases identical to TRBD1. The ends lost 4 bases at V and 2 bases at J; junction bases unmatched: 4. This CDR3 is 14 amino acids long. Germline CDR1 and CDR2: ENHRY and SYGVKD. The CDR3 DNA sequence: TGTGCCATCAGTGGCGACAGGGGCCCCTACGAGCAGTACTTC. It specifies CAISGDRGPYEQYF.

This chain connects TRBV5-5 to TRBJ1-1; a weak D match, TRBD1 (5 bases). CDR3 length equals 15 residues. Trimming took off 3 bases at V and 3 bases at J, with 15 bases between the two ends. Germline V gene sequence: CDR1 SGHKS, CDR2 YYEKEE (reference sequence). The CDR3 DNA is TGTGCCAGCAGCTGGGGAGTTGGGGGGTACACTGAAGCTTTCTTT. This sequence encodes CASSWGVGGYTEAFF.

V gene TRBV25-1 combines with J gene TRBJ2-7; 7 bases match TRBD2. Germline V CDR1 and CDR2: MGHDK, SYGVNS. CDR3 length: 15 amino acids. J gave up 4 bases and V 0 bases, and 6 bases lay outside the gene matches. The CDR3 DNA is TGTGCCAGCAGTGAATATGGCGGGAGTGGGTACGAGCAGTACTTC. Translation: CASSEYGGSGYEQYF.

Written as DNA, the CDR3 is TGCGCCAGCAGCTTAGACAGGATGAACACTGAAGCTTTCTTT. Its translation is CASSLDRMNTEAFF. The gene calls are TRBV5-1 and TRBJ1-1; maybe TRBD1 (6 bases). Germline V CDR1 and CDR2: SGHRS, YFSETQ. The V gene lost 2 bases and the J gene lost 0 bases, with 8 bases spanning the gap. The CDR3 extends over 14 amino acids.